One and the same sample provided the 28 T cell receptor beta chains below, sequenced in a study of blood T cell repertoires in COVID-19. TCRdb's copy holds only in-frame clones and misses some; the assay was immunoSEQ multiplex PCR. The sample lists 40,000 to 55,000 clones, roughly nine tenths occurring once. The material sequenced was peripheral blood. The origin of the receptors is an older man with active COVID-19.

This clone was observed a single time. The J gene is TRBJ1-2, the V gene TRBV7-9; no definite D call. CDR1 and CDR2 (germline): SEHNR, FQNEAQ (reference sequence). CDR3 length equals 16 residues. Trimming removed 5 bases from V and 0 bases from J, with 16 bases in between. As DNA, the CDR3 is TGTGCCAGCAGCGGGCAGACGTTTTCAGCTAACTATGGCTACACCTTC. Translating it yields CASSGQTFSANYGYTF.

The chain couples TRBV5-3 to TRBJ2-3; perhaps TRBD2 as D (6 bases). TRBV5-3 is reported as an ORF; its role is uncertain. This CDR3 comprises 17 residues. The germline V and J ends were trimmed by 0 bases and 2 bases, with 16 bases remaining between them. In nucleotides, the CDR3 is TGTGCCAGAAGCTTGGCCGGGCGGGGTCAGGACACAGATACGCAGTATTTT. Translating it yields CARSLAGRGQDTDTQYF.

This chain connects TRBV24-1 to TRBJ1-5; tentative D call: TRBD1 (5 bases). V lost 2 bases to trimming and J lost 6 bases, with 19 bases between them. CDR3 length: 17 residues. Germline values: CDR1 KGHDR, CDR2 SFDVKD. CDR3 coding DNA: TGTGCCACCAGTGATTCCGTGGGGCCTAGGAGGGGTCAGCCCCAGCATTTT. Translation: CATSDSVGPRRGQPQHF.

This sequence joins TRBV14 and TRBJ2-7, with D maybe TRBD1 (6 bases). V lost 3 bases and J lost 3, with 15 bases in between. The CDR3 contains 15 residues. Germline loops: CDR1 SGHDN, CDR2 FVKESK. CDR3 protein: CASSHPRGGSYEQYF. The CDR3, as DNA: TGTGCCAGCAGCCATCCCCGAGGGGGTAGCTACGAGCAGTACTTC.

This rearrangement joins TRBV6-2 or TRBV6-3 to TRBJ2-3; TRBD2 matches at 12 bases. The length of the CDR3 is 15 residues. Losses at the gene ends were 4 bases for V and 1 base for J; bases not matched to a gene: 0. CDR1 and CDR2 (germline): MNHEY, SVGEGT. Here the CDR3 DNA reads TGTGCCAGCAGTTGGACTAGCGGGGGCACAGATACGCAGTATTTT. Its protein is CASSWTSGGTDTQYF.

The chain couples TRBV5-5 to TRBJ2-7, with a possible D match to TRBD1 (6 bases). CDR1 and CDR2 (germline): SGHKS, YYEKEE (reference sequence). V was clipped by 4 bases and J by 6 bases, with 14 bases between them. This CDR3 comprises 13 residues. The CDR3 loop is CASSQQGSGEQYF. CDR3 nucleotide sequence: TGTGCCAGCAGCCAACAGGGCAGTGGCGAGCAGTACTTC.

The V gene is TRBV5-1, the J gene TRBJ2-3; no clear D gene. The germline V and J ends were trimmed by 4 bases and 10 bases, with 22 bases remaining between them. The CDR3 has 15 residues. CDR1 and CDR2 (germline): SGHRS, YFSETQ. CDR3 sequence (DNA): TGCGCCAGCAGCCCCGCAACGCTTTACACAGTCGCGCAGTATTTT. Translated, it gives CASSPATLYTVAQYF.

The rearrangement joins TRBV7-2 to TRBJ2-1; D possibly corresponds to TRBD2 (6 bases). The germline CDR1 and CDR2 sequences are SGHTA and FQGNSA. This CDR3 spans 12 amino acids. V dropped 5 bases and J dropped 9 bases, with 11 bases sitting between them. Here the CDR3 DNA reads TGTGCCAGCAGCCTTGCGGGGCGTGAGCAGTTCTTC. Its protein is CASSLAGREQFF.

The chain employs TRBV4-1 and TRBJ2-2; 9 nucleotides agree with TRBD2. J gave up 0 bases and V 2 bases, and 4 bases lay outside the gene matches. This CDR3 region has 17 residues. Germline CDR1 and CDR2: MGHRA and YSYEKL. The CDR3 coding sequence is TGCGCCAGCAGCCAAAATAGCGGGGGCGCGAACACCGGGGAGCTGTTTTTT. Its translation is CASSQNSGGANTGELFF.

This chain uses TRBV28 with TRBJ1-6; D is unresolved. Germline V gene lookup returns CDR1 MDHEN and CDR2 SYDVKM. The V end was cut by 4 bases, the J end by 5 bases, with 9 bases between. The CDR3 has 14 amino acids. This CDR3 reads CASSSGQDNSPLHF. CDR3 sequence (DNA): TGTGCCAGCAGTTCCGGTCAGGATAATTCACCCCTCCACTTT.

This clone was found a few times. One end of the junction does not line up with germline, which may come from a read error. This chain joins TRBV5-1 and TRBJ1-6, with 7 bases aligning to TRBD1. CDR3 length: 16 residues. Germline CDR1 SGHRS, CDR2 YFSETQ. CDR3 sequence: CASTTQDRSHKSPLHF. Written as DNA, the CDR3 is TGCGCCAGCACCACCCAGGACAGGTCTCATAAATCACCCCTCCACTTT.

V is TRBV6-5 and J is TRBJ1-1, with D unclear. The germline V gene encodes CDR1 MNHEY and CDR2 SVGAGI. CDR3 length equals 12 residues. Trimming took off 8 bases at V and 4 bases at J, with 11 bases between the two ends. The CDR3 is CASRGSVTEAFF. CDR3 in DNA: TGTGCCAGCCGAGGCAGTGTCACTGAAGCTTTCTTT.

CDR3 in amino acids: CASSLTGGWGYTF. CDR3 in DNA: TGTGCCAGCAGCTTAACAGGGGGCTGGGGCTACACCTTC. V gene TRBV5-4 combines with J gene TRBJ1-2; 9 nucleotides align to TRBD1. The ends lost 2 bases at V and 8 bases at J; junction bases unmatched: 4. This CDR3 is built from 13 residues. The germline CDR1 and CDR2 sequences are SGHNT and YYREEE (reference sequence).

The chain couples TRBV13 to TRBJ2-6, with 9 bases that match TRBD1. Germline-derived CDR1 and CDR2 are PRHDT and FYEKMQ (reference sequence). V lost 1 base to trimming and J lost 7 bases; unmatched junction nucleotides: 8. This CDR3 region has 17 residues. The CDR3 is CASSLVAGQGKANVLTF. The CDR3 DNA reads as TGTGCCAGCAGCTTAGTCGCGGGACAGGGAAAAGCCAACGTCCTGACTTTC.

The chain links TRBV10-1 to TRBJ2-1, with 14 bases that match TRBD2. The CDR3 runs 17 residues. Trimming took 4 bases from V and 9 from J; bases not matched to a gene: 11. The germline V gene encodes CDR1 WNHNN and CDR2 SYGVQD (reference sequence). DNA for the CDR3: TGCGCCAGCAGTGGAGTTAGGGGACTAGCGGGGGTCGGTGAGCAGTTCTTC. This sequence encodes CASSGVRGLAGVGEQFF.

This clone was seen a handful of times. V gene TRBV6-2 or TRBV6-3 combines with J gene TRBJ1-1; D is uncertain. Germline loops: CDR1 MNHEY, CDR2 SVGEGT. Trimming removed 5 bases from V and 4 bases from J, with 5 bases in between. CDR3 size: 11 residues. This CDR3 reads CASSRGTEAFF. The CDR3 nucleotides read TGTGCCAGCAGTCGGGGCACTGAAGCTTTCTTT.

V usage is TRBV5-1 and J usage is TRBJ2-7, with D possibly matching TRBD2 (7 bases). V lost 4 bases to trimming and J lost 5 bases, with 16 bases between them. Germline V gene lookup returns CDR1 SGHRS and CDR2 YFSETQ. The CDR3 is made up of 14 amino acids. CDR3 DNA: TGCGCCAGCAGCCCAGTCGGGGGGCTGAACGAGCAGTACTTC. Its protein is CASSPVGGLNEQYF.

This chain connects TRBV28 to TRBJ2-4; 12 bases match TRBD1. Germline V gives CDR1 MDHEN, CDR2 SYDVKM. The J segment lost 6 bases and the V segment lost 2 bases, leaving 17 bases of the junction unmatched. The CDR3 sequence is 20 residues long. Written as DNA, the CDR3 is TGTGCCAGCAGTTTAAGGTGGGGGTCCGGGACAGGGGGCGCCTTAAACATTCAGTACTTC. Its translation: CASSLRWGSGTGGALNIQYF.

The V and J genes are TRBV5-1 and TRBJ2-3; TRBD2 agrees at 11 bases. The germline V gene encodes CDR1 SGHRS and CDR2 YFSETQ. The CDR3 totals 18 residues. The trim removed 0 bases at V and 5 bases at J, leaving 11 bases unmatched. DNA of the CDR3: TGCGCCAGCAGCTTGGCCCGGTCGGTAGCGGGGGGGCAAGATACGCAGTATTTT. Protein sequence: CASSLARSVAGGQDTQYF.

This chain links TRBV5-1 with TRBJ2-5, with 7 nucleotides matching TRBD2. With V trimmed by 3 bases and J by 4 bases, 12 bases remained unmatched. The germline CDR1 and CDR2 sequences are SGHRS and YFSETQ. The CDR3 is 16 amino acids. CDR3 coding DNA: TGCGCCAGCAGCTCCAGTCAAGCGGGGAGGGGAGAGACCCAGTACTTC. This translates into CASSSSQAGRGETQYF.

The rearrangement uses TRBV10-3 and TRBJ1-4, with TRBD1 as a possible D gene (5 bases). Per the germline V gene, CDR1 is ENHRY and CDR2 is SYGVKD. The CDR3 contains 13 residues. V was pared by 4 bases and J by 8 bases, with 11 bases between. The CDR3 sequence is CAISGREGEKLFF. CDR3 in DNA: TGTGCCATCAGTGGCAGGGAAGGCGAAAAACTGTTTTTT.

The V gene is TRBV5-1, the J gene TRBJ1-4, with D perhaps matching TRBD1 (6 bases). Germline V gives CDR1 SGHRS, CDR2 YFSETQ. V was trimmed by 2 bases and J by 3 bases, leaving 11 bases between them. The CDR3 is 15 amino acids. The chain's CDR3 is CASSLGGQSNEKLFF. Written as DNA, the CDR3 is TGCGCCAGCAGCTTAGGTGGACAGTCTAATGAAAAACTGTTTTTT. Variable domain in full (rest from reference TRBV5-1 and TRBJ1-4): KAGVTQTPRYLIKTRGQQVTLSCSPISGHRSVSWYQQTPGQGLQFLFEYFSETQRNKGNFPGRFSGRQFSNSRSEMNVSTLELGDSALYLCASSLGGQSNEKLFFGSGTQLSVL.

The chain carries TRBV6-2 or TRBV6-3 and TRBJ2-7; tentatively, D is TRBD1 (5 bases). The germline CDR1 and CDR2 sequences are MNHEY and SVGEGT. Trimming pared 5 bases from V and 2 bases from J, leaving 13 bases between. The CDR3 is made up of 14 amino acids. The CDR3 loop is CASSPRRGAYEQYF. The CDR3 nucleotides are TGTGCCAGCAGTCCACGTAGGGGCGCCTACGAGCAGTACTTC.

The chain joins TRBV27 to TRBJ2-5; 7 positions match TRBD1. CDR1 is MNHEY and CDR2 is SMNVEV in the germline V gene (reference sequence). Trimming took 8 bases from V and 2 from J; bases not matched to a gene: 11. CDR3 length: 15 residues. The CDR3 DNA sequence: TGTGCCAGCGCTCCCCAGGGACAGAGACAAGAGACCCAGTACTTC. This encodes CASAPQGQRQETQYF.

The chain combines TRBV6-1 with TRBJ1-2, with D hard to call. This CDR3 contains 13 residues. V was cut by 2 bases and J by 4 bases, with 8 bases left in between. In germline, CDR1 is MNHNS, CDR2 SASEGT. As DNA, the CDR3 is TGTGCCAGCAGTGAAAGAGTCGGCTATGGCTACACCTTC. Its protein product is CASSERVGYGYTF.

The rearrangement links TRBV21-1 to TRBJ2-1; the table's D gene call, TRBD1, was not cross checked with the DNA. TRBV21-1 counts as a pseudogene. This CDR3 has 15 residues. Here the CDR3 reads CASSRGGQGRCEQFF. The CDR3, as DNA: TGTGCCAGCAGCAGAGGGGGACAGGGGCGTTGTGAGCAGTTCTTC.

The chain is built from TRBV19 and TRBJ1-2; possibly TRBD1 for D (6 bases). The ends were cut back, 7 bases at V and 7 bases at J, with 13 bases in the middle. The germline CDR1 and CDR2 sequences are LNHDA and SQIVND (reference sequence). The CDR3 covers 12 residues. This CDR3 is CASTDRSGGYTF. In DNA, the CDR3 is TGTGCCAGTACCGACAGGTCGGGTGGCTACACCTTC.

This clone showed up just a few times. The rearrangement uses TRBV2 and TRBJ2-7, with TRBD1 as a possible D gene (6 bases). V was trimmed by 2 bases and J by 2 bases, leaving 13 bases between them. Per germline, CDR1 SNHLY and CDR2 FYNNEI. The CDR3 runs to 15 residues. DNA of the CDR3: TGTGCCAGCAGTGAATCAGGCCAGGGGCCCTACGAGCAGTACTTC. Residues: CASSESGQGPYEQYF.